The 10 T cell receptor beta chains below all came from one sample that was sequenced in a study of cytomegalovirus exposure and HLA in healthy donors. Measured with immunoSEQ multiplex PCR; TCRdb has only the in-frame clones, and not every one. The sample yields about 220,000 clones, about 93% seen once. The material sequenced was PBMCs. The receptors were sampled from a woman aged 18-35 years in good health and CMV-seronegative.

This clone was seen a handful of times. This chain uses TRBV7-6 with TRBJ1-2, with TRBD1 matching 10 bases. After removal of 3 bases from V and 7 bases from J, the junction contained 8 bases not matched to a gene. CDR3 length equals 15 residues. The germline gives CDR1 SGHVS, CDR2 FNYEAQ. CDR3: CASSFRDRGGGGYTF. The CDR3, as DNA: TGTGCCAGCAGCTTCCGGGACAGGGGAGGTGGTGGCTACACCTTC. Variable domain in full (rest from reference TRBV7-6 and TRBJ1-2): GAGVSQSPRYKVTKRGQDVALRCDPISGHVSLYWYRQALGQGPEFLTYFNYEAQQDKSGLPNDRFSAERPEGSISTLTIQRTEQRDSAMYRCASSFRDRGGGGYTFGSGTRLTVV.

This clone was observed a few times. The V and J genes are TRBV6-5 and TRBJ1-2, with 9 bases that match TRBD1. This CDR3 region has 12 residues. V shed 5 bases and J 9 bases; nucleotides not matched to a gene: 4. Germline V gene data show CDR1 as MNHEY and CDR2 as SVGAGI. Here the CDR3 DNA reads TGTGCCAGCAGTCCCGGACAGGGGCGCTACACCTTC. It specifies CASSPGQGRYTF.

On this clone itself: Within the sample, other DNA sequences also encode this same CDR3. The J gene is TRBJ2-3, the V gene TRBV19; D unclear. The CDR3 has 12 amino acids. V lost 4 bases to trimming and J lost 2 bases, with 4 bases between them. CDR1 is LNHDA, CDR2 SQIVND, per germline (reference sequence). CDR3 in DNA: TGTGCCAGTAGTACGTCCACAGATACGCAGTATTTT. It specifies CASSTSTDTQYF.

This clone is judged medium-sized. In DNA form, the CDR3 reads TGTGCCAGCACCTGGAGGGGATCCGCCTCTGGAAACACCATATATTTT. This encodes CASTWRGSASGNTIYF. The genes are TRBV5-5 and TRBJ1-3, with TRBD1 as a possible D gene (5 bases). Germline V CDR1 and CDR2: SGHKS, YYEKEE (reference sequence). CDR3 length equals 16 residues. V was trimmed by 6 bases and J by 0 bases, leaving 16 bases between them.

The CDR3 loop reads CSGATPPPNTEAFF. The CDR3 DNA reads TGCAGCGGCGCGACACCGCCTCCGAACACTGAAGCTTTCTTT. The chain has TRBV29-1 and TRBJ1-1; D ambiguous. Germline V lookup: CDR1 SQVTM, CDR2 ANQGSEA. This CDR3 is built from 14 residues. The V gene lost 7 bases and the J gene lost 1 base, with 16 bases spanning the gap. Together with reference TRBV29-1 and TRBJ1-1, the CDR3 gives the full variable domain: SAVISQKPSRDICQRGTSLTIQCQVDSQVTMMFWYRQQPGQSLTLIATANQGSEATYESGFVIDKFPISRPNLTFSTLTVSNMSPEDSSIYLCSGATPPPNTEAFFGQGTRLTVV.

This chain's CDR3 is CASSLRPGGAEETQYF. The CDR3 DNA sequence: TGTGCCAGCAGTTTAAGACCGGGGGGGGCGGAGGAGACCCAGTACTTC. The chain has TRBV27 and TRBJ2-5, with 8 bases identical to TRBD2. Germline V CDR1 and CDR2: MNHEY, SMNVEV (reference sequence). The CDR3 has 16 residues. Trimming at V came to 2 bases and at J to 5 bases, leaving 10 bases not matched to a gene.

V usage is TRBV5-1 and J usage is TRBJ1-1; TRBD1 matches at 7 bases. The CDR3 extends over 15 amino acids. Germline-derived CDR1 and CDR2 are SGHRS and YFSETQ. The trim removed 0 bases at V and 0 bases at J, leaving 2 bases unmatched. CDR3 loop: CASSLAGTVNTEAFF. CDR3 nucleotides: TGCGCCAGCAGCTTGGCCGGGACAGTGAACACTGAAGCTTTCTTT.

The chain employs TRBV19 and TRBJ2-7, with 11 bases that match TRBD2. Germline-derived CDR1 and CDR2 are LNHDA and SQIVND (reference sequence). V was pared by 5 bases and J by 4 bases, with 13 bases of the junction left unmatched. The CDR3 is made up of 17 amino acids. In nucleotides, the CDR3 is TGTGCCAGTAGTTCTCCGGGACTAGCGGCCACGGGGTACGAGCAGTACTTC. Its translation: CASSSPGLAATGYEQYF.

The chain recombines TRBV29-1 with TRBJ2-4, with 14 bases that match TRBD2. Per germline, CDR1 SQVTM and CDR2 ANQGSEA. The trim removed 3 bases at V and 0 bases at J, leaving 4 bases unmatched. CDR3 length: 17 amino acids. As DNA, the CDR3 is TGCAGCGTTGAGGGACTAGCGGGAGAGCTAGCCAAAAACATTCAGTACTTC. Translated, it gives CSVEGLAGELAKNIQYF. The full variable domain, rest sourced from reference TRBV29-1 and TRBJ2-4, is SAVISQKPSRDICQRGTSLTIQCQVDSQVTMMFWYRQQPGQSLTLIATANQGSEATYESGFVIDKFPISRPNLTFSTLTVSNMSPEDSSIYLCSVEGLAGELAKNIQYFGAGTRLSVL.

DNA of the CDR3: TGCGCCAGCAGCTTCGCCACAGGGCGCTCCTACGAGCAGTACTTC. It translates to CASSFATGRSYEQYF. The rearrangement links TRBV5-1 to TRBJ2-7; D perhaps matches TRBD1 (6 bases). Germline V gives CDR1 SGHRS, CDR2 YFSETQ. The length of the CDR3 is 15 residues. V shed 2 bases and J shed 0 bases, with 12 bases lying between them. Complete variable domain (other parts from reference TRBV5-1 and TRBJ2-7): KAGVTQTPRYLIKTRGQQVTLSCSPISGHRSVSWYQQTPGQGLQFLFEYFSETQRNKGNFPGRFSGRQFSNSRSEMNVSTLELGDSALYLCASSFATGRSYEQYFGPGTRLTVT.